The 23 T cell receptor beta chains below come from one sample, sequenced in a study of OX40 agonist ivuxolimab in advanced cancers. Library method: the immunoSEQ multiplex PCR assay. TCRdb's version of the immuneACCESS table is confined to in-frame rearrangements and falls short of the full clone set. An unresolved V gene accounts for under half of the shortfall where checked; the remainder is of unknown origin. This sample gives tens of thousands of clones in total; nearly 90% of them show up just once. The leading ten clones occupy around 0.64% of the sample. The input for sequencing was CD4+ or CD8+ T cells sorted from blood, taken in a trial of the OX40 agonist ivuxolimab. The receptor set was obtained from an adult with an advanced solid tumor such as melanoma, head and neck, liver or kidney cancer.

This clone is a singleton in its sample. The chain combines TRBV6-5 with TRBJ2-5, with 11 bases aligning to TRBD2. The V and J ends lost 6 bases and 12 bases, in that order; junction bases with no gene match: 9. The CDR3 is 13 amino acids. The germline V gene has CDR1 MNHEY and CDR2 SVGAGI. CDR3 in amino acids: CASRKTSGNKEYF. DNA of the CDR3: TGTGCCAGCAGAAAGACTAGCGGGAATAAAGAGTACTTC.

The chain uses TRBV25-1 and TRBJ2-7; tentatively, D is TRBD2 (6 bases). The CDR3 runs 14 residues. V lost 6 bases and J 3 bases, leaving 15 bases between the germline ends. Per the germline V gene, CDR1 is MGHDK and CDR2 is SYGVNS. The CDR3 DNA follows: TGTGCCAGCAGCAGGTGGGGAGGCGGCTACGAGCAGTACTTC. Translated, it gives CASSRWGGGYEQYF.

The chain carries TRBV6-5 and TRBJ1-5; D is unclear. The CDR3 extends over 15 amino acids. Trimming removed 5 bases at V and 2 bases at J, with 13 bases between. From germline, CDR1 is MNHEY and CDR2 SVGAGI. In nucleotides, the CDR3 is TGTGCCAGCAGTCAATCTTTTTCGGGCAATCAGCCCCAGCATTTT. It is translated as CASSQSFSGNQPQHF.

This chain uses TRBV2 with TRBJ1-2; D possibly corresponds to TRBD1 (6 bases). Germline CDR1 is SNHLY and CDR2 is FYNNEI. This CDR3 region has 14 residues. V was cut by 4 bases and J by 4 bases, with 13 bases left in between. DNA of the CDR3: TGTGCCAGCAGTGTTGGGGGACACTTCTATGGCTACACCTTC. Amino acids: CASSVGGHFYGYTF. The full variable domain, completed using reference TRBV2 and TRBJ1-2, is EPEVTQTPSHQVTQMGQEVILRCVPISNHLYFYWYRQILGQKVEFLVSFYNNEISEKSEIFDDQFSVERPDGSNFTLKIRSTKLEDSAMYFCASSVGGHFYGYTFGSGTRLTVV.

The chain links TRBV6-6 to TRBJ2-1; D not certain. The germline V gene has CDR1 MNHNY and CDR2 SVGAGI (reference sequence). The CDR3 covers 11 residues. V dropped 5 bases and J dropped 5 bases, with 4 bases sitting between them. In DNA form, the CDR3 reads TGTGCCAGCAGTCCCGACAATGAGCAGTTCTTC. Translated, it gives CASSPDNEQFF.

This chain uses TRBV6-1 with TRBJ2-1; TRBD2 is a possible D gene (5 bases). There are 14 residues in the CDR3. V shed 4 bases and J shed 5 bases, with 12 bases lying between them. CDR1 is MNHNS and CDR2 is SASEGT in the germline V gene. CDR3 sequence: CASSARTYNNEQFF. In DNA, the CDR3 is TGTGCCAGCAGTGCTAGGACTTATAACAATGAGCAGTTCTTC.

The chain joins TRBV18 to TRBJ2-1; D possibly corresponds to TRBD2 (6 bases). V was shortened by 0 bases and J by 9 bases, with 12 bases between the two germline ends. The length of the CDR3 is 14 residues. The germline CDR1 and CDR2 sequences are KGHSH and LQKENI. CDR3 region: CASSPPNSGGEQFF. The CDR3 DNA reads as TGTGCCAGCTCACCACCGAACTCCGGGGGTGAGCAGTTCTTC.

V and J are TRBV5-1 and TRBJ1-1, with D possibly TRBD1 on 5 matching bases. The ends were cut back, 0 bases at V and 4 bases at J, with 13 bases in the middle. In germline, CDR1 is SGHRS, CDR2 YFSETQ. CDR3 length: 15 amino acids. The chain's CDR3 is CASSLVGRATTEAFF. DNA for the CDR3: TGCGCCAGCAGCTTGGTTGGCAGGGCTACCACTGAAGCTTTCTTT.

This chain joins TRBV6-1 and TRBJ2-3; D perhaps matches TRBD2 (6 bases). Germline V gives CDR1 MNHNS, CDR2 SASEGT. The CDR3 is made up of 17 amino acids. Trimming shortened V by 1 base and J by 2 bases, and 16 bases separated the two germline ends. The CDR3 here is CASSEVSGTPHTDTQYF. For the CDR3, the DNA is TGTGCCAGCAGTGAAGTTTCCGGGACTCCGCACACAGATACGCAGTATTTT.

The rearrangement uses TRBV18 and TRBJ2-6; TRBD1 agrees at 11 bases. Per the germline V gene, CDR1 is KGHSH and CDR2 is LQKENI. The CDR3 sequence is 17 residues long. V gave up 3 bases and J gave up 0 bases; unmatched junction bases: 1. CDR3: CASSPGQGDSGANVLTF. The CDR3 DNA is TGTGCCAGCTCACCGGGACAGGGGGACTCTGGGGCCAACGTCCTGACTTTC.

The chain links TRBV11-2 to TRBJ1-3; a weak D match, TRBD1 (5 bases). V was trimmed by 5 bases and J by 1 base, leaving 6 bases between them. The CDR3 runs 13 residues. Per the germline V gene, CDR1 is SGHAT and CDR2 is FQNNGV. The CDR3 nucleotides read TGTGCCAGCAGCAGGGGTTCTGGAAACACCATATATTTT. This gives the protein CASSRGSGNTIYF.

J is TRBJ2-5 and V is TRBV7-9; 11 nucleotides agree with TRBD2. Trimming took 3 bases from V and 4 from J; bases not matched to a gene: 10. CDR3 length: 17 residues. Germline V gives CDR1 SEHNR, CDR2 FQNEAQ (reference sequence). CDR3 region: CASSFPLAGARGETQYF. The CDR3 bases are TGTGCCAGCAGCTTTCCACTAGCGGGGGCCCGCGGAGAGACCCAGTACTTC.

J is TRBJ1-1 and V is TRBV6-1, with D unresolved. The CDR3 consists of 11 residues. Germline values: CDR1 MNHNS, CDR2 SASEGT. V shed 4 bases and J shed 8 bases, with 8 bases lying between them. In DNA form, the CDR3 reads TGTGCCAGCAGTGTTATCGGGGAAGCTTTCTTT. This encodes CASSVIGEAFF.

The rearrangement uses TRBV7-6 and TRBJ2-1; maybe TRBD2 (6 bases). The CDR3 has 14 residues. Germline V gene sequence: CDR1 SGHVS, CDR2 FNYEAQ. V was shortened by 5 bases and J by 9 bases, with 17 bases between the two germline ends. CDR3 sequence: CASSLGVAAAEQFF. DNA of the CDR3: TGTGCCAGCAGCCTCGGAGTAGCGGCTGCTGAGCAGTTCTTC.

Remarks on this clone: Sequence at one end of the junction differs from germline and may be a read error. The chain joins TRBV5-8 to TRBJ1-4; D is perhaps TRBD1 (5 bases). There are 15 residues in the CDR3. Germline CDR1 and CDR2: SGHTS and YDEGEE. The CDR3: CASSLRRRAKEKLFF. The CDR3 DNA reads TGTGCCAGCAGCTTGAGGCGCAGGGCTAAGGAAAAACTGTTTTTT.

The chain is built from TRBV9 and TRBJ2-5, with TRBD1 matching 10 bases. Trimming took 3 bases from V and 5 from J; bases not matched to a gene: 4. Germline assignment: CDR1 SGDLS and CDR2 YYNGEE. The CDR3 has 14 amino acids. In DNA, the CDR3 is TGTGCCAGCAGCGGGAGACAGGGGGCCGAGACCCAGTACTTC. It specifies CASSGRQGAETQYF.

The chain combines TRBV2 with TRBJ1-2; 7 bases map to TRBD1. This CDR3 has 14 amino acids. In germline, CDR1 is SNHLY, CDR2 FYNNEI. The V segment lost 2 bases and the J segment 3 bases; nucleotides outside the gene matches: 3. CDR3 bases: TGTGCCAGCAGTGAAAAGGGGGCGGACTATGGCTACACCTTC. Its translation is CASSEKGADYGYTF. Filled out from reference TRBV2 and TRBJ1-2, the complete variable domain reads EPEVTQTPSHQVTQMGQEVILRCVPISNHLYFYWYRQILGQKVEFLVSFYNNEISEKSEIFDDQFSVERPDGSNFTLKIRSTKLEDSAMYFCASSEKGADYGYTFGSGTRLTVV.

As concerns this clone: Distinct nucleotide sequences in the sample also encode this CDR3. The rearrangement links TRBV28 to TRBJ2-7, with D perhaps TRBD1 (6 bases). The CDR3 has 13 residues. V lost 5 bases to trimming and J lost 2 bases, with 10 bases between them. Germline CDR1 reads MDHEN; CDR2 reads SYDVKM. The CDR3 here is CASSPTGTYEQYF. The DNA for the CDR3 is TGTGCCAGCAGTCCTACAGGGACCTACGAGCAGTACTTC. Using reference TRBV28 and TRBJ2-7 for the parts outside the CDR3, the full variable domain is DVKVTQSSRYLVKRTGEKVFLECVQDMDHENMFWYRQDPGLGLRLIYFSYDVKMKEKGDIPEGYSVSREKKERFSLILESASTNQTSMYLCASSPTGTYEQYFGPGTRLTVT.

This clone has a single count. The chain couples TRBV7-8 to TRBJ2-7; a weak D match, TRBD2 (5 bases). Trimming removed 2 bases at V and 2 bases at J, with 7 bases between. Per germline, CDR1 SGHVS and CDR2 FQNEAQ. CDR3 length: 13 amino acids. CDR3 DNA sequence: TGTGCCAGCAGCTTACGGAGGACCTACGAGCAGTACTTC. As protein: CASSLRRTYEQYF.

This chain connects TRBV19 to TRBJ2-1; the match to TRBD2 covers 13 bases. The V gene's germline CDR1 is LNHDA and CDR2 SQIVND (reference sequence). V dropped 2 bases and J dropped 7; count of bases not matched to a gene: 2. The CDR3 sequence is 15 residues long. Here the CDR3 DNA reads TGTGCCAGTAGTATATCGACTAGCGGGAGGAATGAGCAGTTCTTC. Translated, it gives CASSISTSGRNEQFF.

CDR3 residues: CASSPAGDEQYF. The CDR3 DNA reads TGTGCCAGCAGCCCGGCGGGGGACGAGCAGTACTTC. V gene TRBV11-3 combines with J gene TRBJ2-7; 7 bases line up with TRBD2. This CDR3 is 12 amino acids long. V dropped 5 bases and J dropped 5; count of bases not matched to a gene: 3. Per the germline V gene, CDR1 is SGHNT and CDR2 is YENEEA. Based on the CDR3 plus reference TRBV11-3 and TRBJ2-7, the full variable domain is EAGVVQSPRYKIIEKKQPVAFWCNPISGHNTLYWYLQNLGQGPELLIRYENEEAVDDSQLPKDRFSAERLKGVDSTLKIQPAELGDSAVYLCASSPAGDEQYFGPGTRLTVT.

This chain joins TRBV19 and TRBJ1-2, with 7 positions matching TRBD1. The CDR3 consists of 13 residues. V lost 4 bases to trimming and J lost 8 bases; unmatched junction nucleotides: 7. Germline V gives CDR1 LNHDA, CDR2 SQIVND (reference sequence). DNA for the CDR3: TGTGCCAGTAGTAACTACAGGGGAGGCGGCTACACCTTC. This codes for CASSNYRGGGYTF.

V and J are TRBV18 and TRBJ2-2; no definite D call. V lost 3 bases to trimming and J lost 4 bases, with 6 bases between them. Germline V gene lookup returns CDR1 KGHSH and CDR2 LQKENI. The CDR3 contains 13 residues. CDR3 in amino acids: CASSPASTGELFF. CDR3 nucleotides: TGTGCCAGCTCACCGGCCAGCACCGGGGAGCTGTTTTTT.